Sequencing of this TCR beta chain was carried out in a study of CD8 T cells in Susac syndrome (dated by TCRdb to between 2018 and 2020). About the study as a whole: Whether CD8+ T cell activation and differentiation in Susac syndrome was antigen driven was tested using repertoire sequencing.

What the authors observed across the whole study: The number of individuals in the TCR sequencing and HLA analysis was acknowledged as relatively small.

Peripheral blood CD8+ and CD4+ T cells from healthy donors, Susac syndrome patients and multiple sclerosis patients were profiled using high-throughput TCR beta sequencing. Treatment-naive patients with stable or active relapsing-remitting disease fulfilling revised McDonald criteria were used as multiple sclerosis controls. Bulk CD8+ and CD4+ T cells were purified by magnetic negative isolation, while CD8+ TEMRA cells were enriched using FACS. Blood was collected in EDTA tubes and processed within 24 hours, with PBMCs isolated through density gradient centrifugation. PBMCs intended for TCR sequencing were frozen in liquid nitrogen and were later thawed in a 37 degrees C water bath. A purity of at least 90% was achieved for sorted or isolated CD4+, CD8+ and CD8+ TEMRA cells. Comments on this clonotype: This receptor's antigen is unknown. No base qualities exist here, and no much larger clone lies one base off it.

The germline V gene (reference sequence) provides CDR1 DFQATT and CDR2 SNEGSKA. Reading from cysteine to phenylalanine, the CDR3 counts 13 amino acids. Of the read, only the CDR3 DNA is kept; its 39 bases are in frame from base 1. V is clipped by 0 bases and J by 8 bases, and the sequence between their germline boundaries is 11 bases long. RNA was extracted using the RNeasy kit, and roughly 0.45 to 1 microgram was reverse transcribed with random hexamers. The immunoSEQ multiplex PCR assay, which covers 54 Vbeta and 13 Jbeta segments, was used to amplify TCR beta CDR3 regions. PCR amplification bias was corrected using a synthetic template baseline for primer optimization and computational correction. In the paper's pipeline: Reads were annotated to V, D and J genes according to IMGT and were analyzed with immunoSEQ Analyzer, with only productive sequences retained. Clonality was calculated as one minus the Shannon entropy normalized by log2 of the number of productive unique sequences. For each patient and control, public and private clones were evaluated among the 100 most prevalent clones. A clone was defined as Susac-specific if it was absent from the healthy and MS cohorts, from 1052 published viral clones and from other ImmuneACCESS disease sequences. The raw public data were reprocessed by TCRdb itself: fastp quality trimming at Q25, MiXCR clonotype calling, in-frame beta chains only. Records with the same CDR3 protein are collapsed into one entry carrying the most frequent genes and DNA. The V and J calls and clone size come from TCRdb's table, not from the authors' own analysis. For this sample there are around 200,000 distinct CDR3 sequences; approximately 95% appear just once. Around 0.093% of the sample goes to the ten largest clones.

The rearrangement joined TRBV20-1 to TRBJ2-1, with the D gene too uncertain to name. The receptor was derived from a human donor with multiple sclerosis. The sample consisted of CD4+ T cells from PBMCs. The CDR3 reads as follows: CSARDQTGYEQFF. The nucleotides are TGCAGTGCTAGAGATCAAACCGGGTATGAGCAGTTCTTC.